This entry lists 4 T cell receptor beta chains sequenced from one sample in a study of cytomegalovirus exposure and HLA in healthy donors. A multiplex PCR was run with 60 Vbeta primers and 13 Jbeta primers. Assay used: immunoSEQ multiplex PCR; TCRdb lists only in-frame clones, some missing. The repertoire holds 130,000 or so clones, with about two thirds as singletons. What was sequenced was PBMCs. These receptors were collected from a man in his forties in good health and CMV-seropositive.

This clone has only a few counts. The rearrangement joins TRBV28 to TRBJ2-5, with TRBD2 matching over 10 bases. Unmatched junction bases numbered 7, after V lost 4 bases and J lost 2 bases. Germline assignment: CDR1 MDHEN and CDR2 SYDVKM. The CDR3 is 16 amino acids. In DNA form, the CDR3 reads TGTGCCAGCAGTTCGCCGGGACTAGCGATTCAAGAGACCCAGTACTTC. It translates to CASSSPGLAIQETQYF. The whole variable domain, remainder taken from reference TRBV28 and TRBJ2-5, is DVKVTQSSRYLVKRTGEKVFLECVQDMDHENMFWYRQDPGLGLRLIYFSYDVKMKEKGDIPEGYSVSREKKERFSLILESASTNQTSMYLCASSSPGLAIQETQYFGPGTRLLVL.

The rearrangement joins TRBV11-2 to TRBJ2-2; D may be TRBD1 (5 bases). Germline V gene data show CDR1 as SGHAT and CDR2 as FQNNGV. V was trimmed by 1 base and J by 5 bases, leaving 8 bases between them. The CDR3 contains 14 residues. The CDR3 DNA sequence: TGTGCCAGCAGCTTAGTCCAGGGAACCGGGGAGCTGTTTTTT. Translated: CASSLVQGTGELFF.

CDR3 protein: CASSFVGGVETQYF. The CDR3 DNA sequence: TGTGCCAGCAGTTTTGTCGGGGGGGTAGAGACCCAGTACTTC. The chain employs TRBV27 and TRBJ2-5; 8 bases fit TRBD2. The germline V gene has CDR1 MNHEY and CDR2 SMNVEV (reference sequence). CDR3 length: 14 amino acids. V lost 3 bases and J lost 4; bases outside the gene matches: 4.

The V and J genes are TRBV7-9 and TRBJ1-1; D is possibly TRBD1 (5 bases). CDR1 is SEHNR and CDR2 is FQNEAQ in the germline V gene (reference sequence). The CDR3 loop spans 15 amino acids. The germline V and J ends were trimmed by 1 base and 1 base, with 10 bases remaining between them. The CDR3 sequence is CASSLGQHGNTEAFF. The CDR3 coding sequence is TGTGCCAGCAGCTTAGGACAGCACGGGAACACTGAAGCTTTCTTT.